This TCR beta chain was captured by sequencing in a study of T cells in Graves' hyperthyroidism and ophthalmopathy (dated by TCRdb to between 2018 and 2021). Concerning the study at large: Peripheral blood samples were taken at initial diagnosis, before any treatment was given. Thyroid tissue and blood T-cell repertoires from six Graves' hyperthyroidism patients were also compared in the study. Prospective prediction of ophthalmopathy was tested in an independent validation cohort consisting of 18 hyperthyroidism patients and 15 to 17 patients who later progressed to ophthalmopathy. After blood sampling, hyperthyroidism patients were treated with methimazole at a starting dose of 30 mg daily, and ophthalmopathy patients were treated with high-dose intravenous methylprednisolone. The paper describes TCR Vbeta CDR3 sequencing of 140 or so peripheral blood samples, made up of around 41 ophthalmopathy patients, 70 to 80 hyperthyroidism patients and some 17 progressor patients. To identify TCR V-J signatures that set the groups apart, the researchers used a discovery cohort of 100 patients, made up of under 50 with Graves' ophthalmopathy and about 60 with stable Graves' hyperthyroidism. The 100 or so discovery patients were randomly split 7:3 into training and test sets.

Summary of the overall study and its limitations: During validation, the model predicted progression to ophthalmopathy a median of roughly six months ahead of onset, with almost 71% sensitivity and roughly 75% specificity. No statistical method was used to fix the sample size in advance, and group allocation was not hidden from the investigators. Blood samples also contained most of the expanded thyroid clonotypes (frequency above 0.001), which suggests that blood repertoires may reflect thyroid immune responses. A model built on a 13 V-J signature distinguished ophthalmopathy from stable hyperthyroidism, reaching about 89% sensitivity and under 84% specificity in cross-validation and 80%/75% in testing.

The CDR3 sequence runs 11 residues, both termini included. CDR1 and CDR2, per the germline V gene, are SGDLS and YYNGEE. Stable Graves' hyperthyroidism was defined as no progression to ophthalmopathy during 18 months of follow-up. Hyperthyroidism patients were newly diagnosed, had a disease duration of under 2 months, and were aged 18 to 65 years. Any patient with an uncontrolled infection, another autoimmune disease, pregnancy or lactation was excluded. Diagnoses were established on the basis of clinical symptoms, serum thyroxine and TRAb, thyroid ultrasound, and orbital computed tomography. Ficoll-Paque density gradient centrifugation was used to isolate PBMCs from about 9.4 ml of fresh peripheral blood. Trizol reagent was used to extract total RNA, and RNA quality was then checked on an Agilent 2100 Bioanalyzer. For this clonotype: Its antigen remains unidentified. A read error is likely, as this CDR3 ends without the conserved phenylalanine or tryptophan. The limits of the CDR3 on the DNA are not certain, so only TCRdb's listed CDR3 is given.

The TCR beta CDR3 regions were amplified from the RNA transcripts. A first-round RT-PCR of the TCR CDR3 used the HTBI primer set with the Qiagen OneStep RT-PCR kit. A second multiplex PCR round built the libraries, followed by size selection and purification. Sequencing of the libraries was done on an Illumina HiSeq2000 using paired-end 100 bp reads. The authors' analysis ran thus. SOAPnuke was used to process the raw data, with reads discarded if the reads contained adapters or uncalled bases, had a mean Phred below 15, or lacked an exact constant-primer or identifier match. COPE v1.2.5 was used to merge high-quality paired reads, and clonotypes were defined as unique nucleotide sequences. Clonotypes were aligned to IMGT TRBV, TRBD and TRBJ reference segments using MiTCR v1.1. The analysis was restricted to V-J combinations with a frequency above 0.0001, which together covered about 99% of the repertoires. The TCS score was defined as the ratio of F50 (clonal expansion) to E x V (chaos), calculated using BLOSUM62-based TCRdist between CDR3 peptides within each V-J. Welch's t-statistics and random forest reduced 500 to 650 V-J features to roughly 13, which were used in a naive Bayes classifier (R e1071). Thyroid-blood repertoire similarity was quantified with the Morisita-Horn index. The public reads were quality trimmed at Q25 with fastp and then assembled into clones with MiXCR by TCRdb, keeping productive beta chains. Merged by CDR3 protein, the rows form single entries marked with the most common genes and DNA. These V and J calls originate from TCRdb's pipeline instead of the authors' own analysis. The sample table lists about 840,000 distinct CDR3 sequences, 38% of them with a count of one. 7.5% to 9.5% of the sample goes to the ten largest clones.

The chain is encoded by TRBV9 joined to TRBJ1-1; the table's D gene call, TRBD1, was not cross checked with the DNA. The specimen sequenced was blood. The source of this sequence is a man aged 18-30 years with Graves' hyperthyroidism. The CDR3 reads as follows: CASSVGGTDSY.